Following are 6 T cell receptor beta chains from one sample sequenced in a study of T cells in localized non-small cell lung cancer. Here immunoSEQ multiplex PCR was the method, and the copy in TCRdb shows in-frame clones only, minus some. Among around 35,000 clones listed, 87% were seen once. The sequenced sample was peripheral blood, obtained before any cancer treatment. The receptors originated from a woman aged 35-75 years with stage I lung adenocarcinoma.

The table lists this clone with a count of one. The chain combines TRBV4-2 with TRBJ1-2; D not certain. Germline V gives CDR1 LGHNA, CDR2 YNFKEQ. V was cut by 5 bases and J by 3 bases, with 10 bases left in between. The length of the CDR3 is 13 residues. The CDR3 loop reads CASSDIPYYGYTF. The CDR3 DNA is TGTGCCAGCAGCGACATACCGTACTATGGCTACACCTTC.

CDR3 nucleotides: TGTGCCAGCAGCCCGGGGGGATACGAGCAGTACTTC. Translating gives CASSPGGYEQYF. This rearrangement joins TRBV9 to TRBJ2-7, with 7 positions matching TRBD2. The germline CDR1 and CDR2 sequences are SGDLS and YYNGEE. The trim removed 4 bases at V and 4 bases at J, leaving 2 bases unmatched. This CDR3 comprises 12 residues. Using reference TRBV9 and TRBJ2-7 for the parts outside the CDR3, the full variable domain is DSGVTQTPKHLITATGQRVTLRCSPRSGDLSVYWYQQSLDQGLQFLIQYYNGEERAKGNILERFSAQQFPDLHSELNLSSLELGDSALYFCASSPGGYEQYFGPGTRLTVT.

The chain uses TRBV28 and TRBJ1-5; D not certain. CDR1 and CDR2 (germline): MDHEN, SYDVKM. The CDR3 extends over 12 amino acids. The V and J ends lost 5 bases and 7 bases respectively, with 9 bases between them. The DNA of the CDR3 is TGTGCCAGCAGTCCCCCGGGGCAGCCCCAGCATTTT. It is translated as CASSPPGQPQHF.

This chain connects TRBV5-1 to TRBJ2-3; D not certain. The CDR3 has 14 amino acids. Between the trimmed V and J ends, which lost 0 bases and 2 bases, there was a span of 7 bases. CDR1 is SGHRS, CDR2 YFSETQ, per germline. The CDR3 reads CASSLAKSTDTQYF. The DNA for the CDR3 is TGCGCCAGCAGCTTGGCCAAATCCACAGATACGCAGTATTTT.

The rearrangement links TRBV7-9 to TRBJ1-1, with D perhaps TRBD1 (5 bases). The length of the CDR3 is 14 residues. The V gene's germline CDR1 is SEHNR and CDR2 FQNEAQ (reference sequence). V shed 2 bases and J shed 6 bases, with 13 bases lying between them. The DNA for the CDR3 is TGTGCCAGCAGCTTATGGCAGGGTGCAGCTGAAGCTTTCTTT. Translating gives CASSLWQGAAEAFF.

The chain uses TRBV5-5 and TRBJ2-7; the D gene could be TRBD1 or TRBD2 (5 bases each). The V end lost 0 bases, the J end lost 5 bases, and 15 bases lay between the germline ends. CDR3 size: 15 residues. Germline-derived CDR1 and CDR2 are SGHKS and YYEKEE (reference sequence). As DNA, the CDR3 is TGTGCCAGCAGCTTGGGTTGGGGGACCCGCAACGAGCAGTACTTC. Translating gives CASSLGWGTRNEQYF. Together with reference TRBV5-5 and TRBJ2-7, the CDR3 gives the full variable domain: DAGVTQSPTHLIKTRGQQVTLRCSPISGHKSVSWYQQVLGQGPQFIFQYYEKEERGRGNFPDRFSARQFPNYSSELNVNALLLGDSALYLCASSLGWGTRNEQYFGPGTRLTVT.